Below, 19 T cell receptor beta chains from the same sample are listed, as sequenced in a study of T cell changes during pregnancy in multiple sclerosis. The data were produced by immunoSEQ multiplex PCR, yet TCRdb's version contains in-frame clones alone and is incomplete. The sample holds around 80,000 clones, 90% to 95% seen once. The sequencing used peripheral blood, collected before pregnancy. The source of these receptors is a female donor with multiple sclerosis, enrolled in a pregnancy study.

This clone occurred once. The chain recombines TRBV7-9 with TRBJ2-7, with a tentative D call TRBD1 (6 bases). Between the trimmed V and J ends, which lost 5 bases and 0 bases, there was a span of 17 bases. This CDR3 spans 16 amino acids. Germline V gene lookup returns CDR1 SEHNR and CDR2 FQNEAQ (reference sequence). As DNA, the CDR3 is TGTGCCAGCAGCACCCGAGACAGGAGACACTCCTACGAGCAGTACTTC. Its protein product is CASSTRDRRHSYEQYF.

The J gene is TRBJ1-4, the V gene TRBV6-4; D perhaps matches TRBD1 (5 bases). Germline V lookup: CDR1 MRHNA, CDR2 SNTAGT. Trimming removed 0 bases from V and 0 bases from J, with 32 bases in between. The CDR3 is 24 residues long. The CDR3 bases are TGTGCCAGCAGTGACTCCTTTGCGTTTGACGAGACAGCCGCCAAGTCTGCAACTAATGAAAAACTGTTTTTT. Its translation: CASSDSFAFDETAAKSATNEKLFF.

This clone was found a few times. The rearrangement joins TRBV2 to TRBJ2-2; the match to TRBD2 covers 12 bases. The CDR3 totals 17 residues. With V trimmed by 4 bases and J by 6 bases, 9 bases remained unmatched. From germline, CDR1 is SNHLY and CDR2 FYNNEI. The chain's CDR3 is CASSVVLAGGTAGELFF. In DNA form, the CDR3 reads TGTGCCAGCAGTGTCGTACTAGCGGGAGGAACGGCCGGGGAGCTGTTTTTT.

This clone was seen only once. The chain uses TRBV19 and TRBJ1-5, with 9 nucleotides matching TRBD1. Trimming at V came to 5 bases and at J to 1 base, leaving 6 bases not matched to a gene. The CDR3 extends over 16 amino acids. Germline loops: CDR1 LNHDA, CDR2 SQIVND (reference sequence). The CDR3 here is CASSPPGQGSNQPQHF. CDR3 bases: TGTGCCAGTAGTCCTCCGGGACAGGGAAGCAATCAGCCCCAGCATTTT.

V usage is TRBV19 and J usage is TRBJ2-2; D remains ambiguous. CDR1 LNHDA and CDR2 SQIVND come from the germline V gene (reference sequence). The V end lost 3 bases, the J end lost 0 bases, and 8 bases lay between the germline ends. The CDR3 is made up of 15 amino acids. CDR3 amino acids: CASSIKHANTGELFF. The CDR3 DNA reads TGTGCCAGTAGTATTAAACACGCGAACACCGGGGAGCTGTTTTTT.

The J gene is TRBJ2-7, the V gene TRBV28; D uncertain. Germline V CDR1 and CDR2: MDHEN, SYDVKM. V lost 5 bases to trimming and J lost 3 bases, with 11 bases between them. The CDR3 runs 13 residues. CDR3 sequence (DNA): TGTGCCAGCAGTACCCGACTGAGCTACGAGCAGTACTTC. It specifies CASSTRLSYEQYF.

The chain employs TRBV15 and TRBJ1-2; 8 bases align to TRBD1. Germline-derived CDR1 and CDR2 are LNHNV and YYDKDF (reference sequence). V was clipped by 0 bases and J by 4 bases; unmatched bases: 16. CDR3 length: 19 amino acids. The CDR3 sequence is CATSRDGGSAQGVLYGYTF. The CDR3, as DNA: TGTGCCACCAGCAGAGATGGGGGGTCGGCACAGGGGGTCCTCTATGGCTACACCTTC.

The gene calls are TRBV28 and TRBJ2-1; perhaps TRBD2 as D (5 bases). V lost 4 bases and J lost 4, with 14 bases in between. In germline, CDR1 is MDHEN, CDR2 SYDVKM. The CDR3 extends over 15 amino acids. The CDR3 loop reads CASSSLAGLYNEQFF. The CDR3 region has the DNA TGTGCCAGCAGTTCCCTAGCCGGCCTTTACAATGAGCAGTTCTTC. Drawing the rest from reference TRBV28 and TRBJ2-1, the complete variable domain is DVKVTQSSRYLVKRTGEKVFLECVQDMDHENMFWYRQDPGLGLRLIYFSYDVKMKEKGDIPEGYSVSREKKERFSLILESASTNQTSMYLCASSSLAGLYNEQFFGPGTRLTVL.

The J gene is TRBJ2-5, the V gene TRBV6-1; TRBD1 matches 8 bases. The CDR3 contains 15 residues. Looked up from germline, CDR1 is MNHNS and CDR2 is SASEGT. The ends lost 4 bases at V and 4 bases at J; junction bases unmatched: 8. The CDR3 DNA is TGTGCCAGCAGTGGTGGGGCAGGGGGCTCAGAGACCCAGTACTTC. Amino acid sequence: CASSGGAGGSETQYF.

The rearrangement joins TRBV29-1 to TRBJ2-7; 7 bases map to TRBD2. CDR1 is SQVTM, CDR2 ANQGSEA, per germline. Trimming took 2 bases from V and 2 from J; bases not matched to a gene: 3. CDR3 length: 13 residues. Written as DNA, the CDR3 is TGCAGCGTTGAAAGGGAGGGCACCTACGAGCAGTACTTC. It encodes CSVEREGTYEQYF.

This clone was seen only a few times. This chain joins TRBV2 and TRBJ2-1; 9 positions match TRBD2. Germline CDR1 and CDR2: SNHLY and FYNNEI. CDR3 length: 16 residues. The junction had 7 bases not matched to a gene; V was cut back by 4 bases and J by 3 bases. CDR3 loop: CASSAVAGALYNEQFF. CDR3 coding DNA: TGTGCCAGCAGTGCGGTAGCGGGAGCCCTCTACAATGAGCAGTTCTTC. The whole variable domain, remainder taken from reference TRBV2 and TRBJ2-1, is EPEVTQTPSHQVTQMGQEVILRCVPISNHLYFYWYRQILGQKVEFLVSFYNNEISEKSEIFDDQFSVERPDGSNFTLKIRSTKLEDSAMYFCASSAVAGALYNEQFFGPGTRLTVL.

The genes are TRBV29-1 and TRBJ2-2; TRBD1 aligns across 8 bases. The V gene end was trimmed by 6 bases and the J gene end by 1 base; junction bases not matched to a gene: 1. CDR3 length: 13 amino acids. CDR1 is SQVTM and CDR2 is ANQGSEA in the germline V gene. CDR3 nucleotide sequence: TGCAGCGTCGACAGGGGGAACACCGGGGAGCTGTTTTTT. Translating gives CSVDRGNTGELFF.

Only one count was recorded for this clone. The genes are TRBV5-1 and TRBJ1-3; the D is unclear. Trimming took 0 bases from V and 0 from J, leaving 7 bases between them. The germline V gene has CDR1 SGHRS and CDR2 YFSETQ. The CDR3 length is 15 residues. The DNA of the CDR3 is TGCGCCAGCAGCTTGGGCCCGGTCTCTGGAAACACCATATATTTT. Its translation is CASSLGPVSGNTIYF.

This chain connects TRBV7-2 to TRBJ2-6; no clear D. The CDR3 totals 15 residues. Germline values: CDR1 SGHTA, CDR2 FQGNSA. The ends were cut back, 5 bases at V and 2 bases at J, with 10 bases in the middle. The CDR3 DNA follows: TGTGCCAGCAGCCGTATACATCCTGGGGCCAACGTCCTGACTTTC. Protein product: CASSRIHPGANVLTF. Full variable domain (missing parts from reference TRBV7-2 and TRBJ2-6): GAGVSQSPSNKVTEKGKDVELRCDPISGHTALYWYRQSLGQGLEFLIYFQGNSAPDKSGLPSDRFSAERTGGSVSTLTIQRTQQEDSAVYLCASSRIHPGANVLTFGAGSRLTVL.

V gene TRBV19 combines with J gene TRBJ1-2; 8 bases line up with TRBD1. The V gene's germline CDR1 is LNHDA and CDR2 SQIVND (reference sequence). The CDR3 runs to 14 residues. V was pared by 8 bases and J by 4 bases, with 9 bases of the junction left unmatched. The CDR3 region has the DNA TGTGCCAGTCGTACAGGGGGACGGGTCTATGGCTACACCTTC. Translation: CASRTGGRVYGYTF.

As regards this clone: At one end the junction does not follow the germline gene, possibly because of a read error. J is TRBJ2-1 and V is TRBV7-7, with TRBD2 matching 7 bases. CDR3 length equals 15 residues. Germline V gene data show CDR1 as SSHAT and CDR2 as FNYEAQ (reference sequence). The CDR3 protein is CASSSSSGLHNEQFF. Here the CDR3 DNA reads TGTGCTAGCAGCTCCTCTAGCGGCCTCCACAATGAGCAGTTCTTC.

The V and J genes are TRBV14 and TRBJ1-2; 7 bases are shared with TRBD1. CDR1 is SGHDN and CDR2 is FVKESK in the germline V gene. V shed 1 base and J 0 bases; nucleotides not matched to a gene: 5. The CDR3 spans 16 residues. The DNA of the CDR3 is TGTGCCAGCAGCCAAGCCCCCGGGACAGCTAACTATGGCTACACCTTC. This encodes CASSQAPGTANYGYTF.

The V call is TRBV28, the J call TRBJ2-5; TRBD2 aligns across 9 bases. After removal of 3 bases from V and 5 bases from J, the junction contained 10 bases not matched to a gene. The CDR3 is 16 residues long. The germline gives CDR1 MDHEN, CDR2 SYDVKM. The DNA for the CDR3 is TGTGCCAGCAGTTTCGCGGGAGGGCCCTCGGGGGAGACCCAGTACTTC. It specifies CASSFAGGPSGETQYF. Complete variable domain (other parts from reference TRBV28 and TRBJ2-5): DVKVTQSSRYLVKRTGEKVFLECVQDMDHENMFWYRQDPGLGLRLIYFSYDVKMKEKGDIPEGYSVSREKKERFSLILESASTNQTSMYLCASSFAGGPSGETQYFGPGTRLLVL.

This chain joins TRBV5-5 and TRBJ1-1, with 9 positions matching TRBD1. V trimming: 3 bases; J trimming: 7 bases; junction bases outside the gene matches: 7. The CDR3 has 14 residues. Germline V lookup: CDR1 SGHKS, CDR2 YYEKEE (reference sequence). This CDR3 reads CASSSHRGRIEAFF. Written as DNA, the CDR3 is TGTGCCAGCAGCTCCCACAGGGGGCGCATTGAAGCTTTCTTT.